Listed here is a single T cell receptor beta chain. The antigen it binds to is not known. The input lacks base qualities; no much larger clone sits a single base away. The protocol used for the library was the immunoSEQ multiplex PCR assay. The original pipeline was this. To diagnose cytomegalovirus status from the catalog of TCR beta chain sequences, a statistical classification framework was built. TCRdb carries this immuneACCESS record with in-frame sequences only. Its versions omit some clonotypes, under half of them owing to an unresolved V gene in the studies checked, with the rest unexplained. V and J calls and clone size are those listed in that table; D and trimming were worked out from the DNA. The sample data list about 120,000 clones, and 90% to 97% of these were observed just once. About 1.7% of the sample goes to the ten largest clones. The CDR3 has 15 amino acids, counting the end cysteine and phenylalanine. The sequence is cut down to CDR3 DNA, 45 bases in frame from base 1. The germline V gene (reference sequence) provides CDR1 LNHDA and CDR2 SQIVND. Trimming at the junction amounts to 4 bases on V and 0 bases on J, and the germline ends lie 12 bases apart.

The entry originates in a study of cytomegalovirus exposure and HLA in healthy donors (dated by TCRdb to 2015 to 2018). In terms of the full investigation: According to a later analysis, one platform produced both the 120 validation repertoires and the 670 or so repertoires of the first cohort. The study aimed to test whether signatures of past pathogen exposure could be identified by cataloging public T cell receptors. In addition to the first cohort of 650 to 750 subjects, a separate validation cohort of 120 different subjects was used. To predict cytomegalovirus infection status, the study combined high-throughput TCR immunosequencing, statistical association of individual TCRs with disease status, and machine learning. The full study reports these points: In both the original and validation cohorts, the classifier was reported to diagnose cytomegalovirus status with high specificity and sensitivity. It was suggested by the authors that the approach could potentially be generalized to other disease states and immunological phenotypes. All 120 or so repertoires were used to score co-occurrence in the validation cohort in a later analysis, because that analysis had no HLA typing for the cohort. In vitro tests confirmed that a few of the cytomegalovirus-associated TCR beta chains recognize cytomegalovirus antigens. Subsequent analysis determined that TCRs grouped into clusters in the first cohort also showed a tendency toward co-occurrence across the 120 or so validation repertoires, and 90% to 95% of cluster scores exceeded 0. While some public TCRs were present in many individuals, most TCR sequences turned up only very rarely across donors. The study listed 164 TCR beta chains as associated with cytomegalovirus.

The donors were included in the validation cohort of approximately 120 subjects, a group kept apart from the roughly 690-subject first cohort. The chain uses TRBV19 and TRBJ2-5; a tentative D match to TRBD2 spans 6 bases. The sample comprised PBMCs. This clonotype was obtained from a man younger than 35 in good health and CMV-seronegative. Here the CDR3 is given as CASSRGTQYQETQYF. The bases are TGTGCCAGTAGTAGGGGGACTCAGTACCAAGAGACCCAGTACTTC. The reference TRBV19 and TRBJ2-5 proteins fill in what lies around the CDR3, so the full variable domain reads DGGITQSPKYLFRKEGQNVTLSCEQNLNHDAMYWYRQDPGQGLRLIYYSQIVNDFQKGDIAEGYSVSREKKESFPLTVTSAQKNPTAFYLCASSRGTQYQETQYFGPGTRLLVL.